These T cell receptor beta chains were read from a single sample in a study of T cells in Graves' hyperthyroidism and ophthalmopathy. TCRdb itself ran the multiplex PCR reads through MiXCR, one entry per CDR3 protein. The table has approximately 330,000 distinct CDR3 sequences, roughly 18% seen once. The specimen was blood. The receptor set was obtained from a woman aged 45-60 years with Graves' hyperthyroidism. The conserved cysteine and the conserved F or W are not part of the CDR3 here. Fields, in order: V gene, J gene, CDR3 length, CDR3 protein.

v_gene: TRBV19
j_gene: TRBJ2-3
len: 13
CDR3aa: ASSLSGGNTDTQY

v_gene: TRBV5-1
j_gene: TRBJ2-3
len: 15
CDR3aa: ASSLLGGLGGPDTQY

v_gene: TRBV6-9
j_gene: TRBJ1-3
len: 11
CDR3aa: ASSYSNWGTIY

v_gene: TRBV29-1
j_gene: TRBJ1-2
len: 10
CDR3aa: SVSGTEAGYT

v_gene: TRBV7-8
j_gene: TRBJ2-5
len: 13
CDR3aa: ASSPPGGGSETQY

v_gene: TRBV20-1
j_gene: TRBJ2-2
len: 12
CDR3aa: SASTGGNTGELF

v_gene: TRBV6-1
j_gene: TRBJ2-2
len: 9
CDR3aa: ATRAGGELF

v_gene: TRBV11-3
j_gene: TRBJ2-1
len: 13
CDR3aa: ASRRGGGLDNEQF

v_gene: TRBV28
j_gene: TRBJ2-2
len: 18
CDR3aa: ASSLPGTSLTFGNTGELF

v_gene: TRBV28
j_gene: TRBJ2-2
len: 13
CDR3aa: ASSTRSAVTGELF

v_gene: TRBV2
j_gene: TRBJ1-1
len: 13
CDR3aa: ASSAQGTENTEAF

v_gene: TRBV20-1
j_gene: TRBJ2-2
len: 14
CDR3aa: SARVEPSTNTGKLF

v_gene: TRBV28
j_gene: TRBJ2-7
len: 10
CDR3aa: ASGTGRYEQY

v_gene: TRBV7-7
j_gene: TRBJ2-3
len: 14
CDR3aa: ASSPRAGGGADTQY

v_gene: TRBV2
j_gene: TRBJ2-4
len: 13
CDR3aa: ASSEEVLAKNIQY

v_gene: TRBV12-3/TRBV12-4
j_gene: TRBJ2-2
len: 13
CDR3aa: ASNPGGRDTGELF

v_gene: TRBV7-9
j_gene: TRBJ1-2
len: 14
CDR3aa: ASSLVEGFGNYGYT

v_gene: TRBV7-8
j_gene: TRBJ2-6
len: 14
CDR3aa: ASSLRSVAGANVLT

v_gene: TRBV20-1
j_gene: TRBJ2-5
len: 10
CDR3aa: SAGSAGETQY

v_gene: TRBV20-1
j_gene: TRBJ1-2
len: 12
CDR3aa: SARTPGQNYGYT

v_gene: TRBV27
j_gene: TRBJ1-2
len: 15
CDR3aa: ASSSSSERPAKYGYT

v_gene: TRBV3-1
j_gene: TRBJ2-1
len: 15
CDR3aa: ASSQVAGQVSYNEQF

v_gene: TRBV20-1
j_gene: TRBJ2-1
len: 10
CDR3aa: SGLGGYNEQF

v_gene: TRBV5-1
j_gene: TRBJ2-7
len: 14
CDR3aa: ASSKDGLAGVKEQY

v_gene: TRBV6-9
j_gene: TRBJ2-7
len: 15
CDR3aa: ASSYLRTGGGLYEQY

v_gene: TRBV18
j_gene: TRBJ2-4
len: 12
CDR3aa: ASSQGAGVNIQY

v_gene: TRBV5-1
j_gene: TRBJ2-5
len: 16
CDR3aa: ASSSTSGTSGTMETQY

v_gene: TRBV7-9
j_gene: TRBJ2-3
len: 12
CDR3aa: ASSLARTTDTQY

v_gene: TRBV6-1
j_gene: TRBJ1-1
len: 11
CDR3aa: ASSDQGETEAF

v_gene: TRBV5-1
j_gene: TRBJ1-1
len: 10
CDR3aa: ASSFSGDEAF